What follows are 21 T cell receptor beta chains derived from one specimen sequenced in a study of T cell changes during pregnancy in multiple sclerosis. The repertoire was sequenced with immunoSEQ multiplex PCR; TCRdb's copy has only in-frame clones and lacks some. The profile shows about 57,000 clones, around 92% of them singletons. This specimen consisted of CD4+ T cells from peripheral blood mononuclear cells, obtained in the second trimester of pregnancy. The receptors come from a female donor with multiple sclerosis, enrolled in a pregnancy study.

The chain couples TRBV15 to TRBJ1-2; D unclear. Germline V gives CDR1 LNHNV, CDR2 YYDKDF (reference sequence). V gave up 0 bases and J gave up 0 bases, with 8 bases separating them. CDR3 length equals 15 residues. CDR3 DNA: TGTGCCACCAGCAGAGAGGCAGGTCCTAACTATGGCTACACCTTC. Its translation is CATSREAGPNYGYTF.

The V and J genes are TRBV10-3 and TRBJ1-2; 10 bases map to TRBD1. The V segment lost 10 bases and the J segment 6 bases; nucleotides outside the gene matches: 8. This CDR3 has 13 residues. Germline V gene lookup returns CDR1 ENHRY and CDR2 SYGVKD. CDR3 DNA sequence: TGTGCCACCTCGACAGGGGGCAATGATGGCTACACCTTC. Translation: CATSTGGNDGYTF.

The rearrangement links TRBV6-5 to TRBJ2-7; 7 nucleotides agree with TRBD2. Trimming took 5 bases from V and 7 from J; bases not matched to a gene: 11. The CDR3 is 14 residues long. Per germline, CDR1 MNHEY and CDR2 SVGAGI. The CDR3, as DNA: TGTGCCAGCAGTCCGTATGCGGGAGCGGGAGAGCAGTACTTC. It codes for CASSPYAGAGEQYF.

The chain has TRBV2 and TRBJ1-6; D might be TRBD1 (5 bases). Trimming took 5 bases from V and 7 from J, leaving 12 bases between them. Germline V lookup: CDR1 SNHLY, CDR2 FYNNEI. The CDR3 loop spans 14 amino acids. The CDR3 nucleotides are TGTGCCAGCAGTCCAGGGTTCCGGAATTCACCCCTCCACTTT. This codes for CASSPGFRNSPLHF.

J is TRBJ2-7 and V is TRBV28; D ambiguous. Trimming removed 2 bases at V and 3 bases at J, with 5 bases between. The germline CDR1 and CDR2 sequences are MDHEN and SYDVKM. CDR3 length equals 12 residues. The CDR3 reads CASSLELYEQYF. The CDR3 DNA reads as TGTGCCAGCAGTTTAGAGCTCTACGAGCAGTACTTC.

The CDR3 region has the DNA TGTGCCAGCAGCTTGGTCGGCTTGGGGAGGGAAAAACTGTTTTTT. Translated, it gives CASSLVGLGREKLFF. The chain combines TRBV11-2 with TRBJ1-4; no clear D gene. Germline V CDR1 and CDR2: SGHAT, FQNNGV. Trimming stripped 3 bases from V and 8 bases from J, with 16 bases between. This CDR3 is 15 amino acids long.

J is TRBJ2-7 and V is TRBV4-1; D possibly corresponds to TRBD1 (6 bases). Trimming removed 0 bases from V and 3 bases from J, with 15 bases in between. The length of the CDR3 is 16 residues. Germline assignment: CDR1 MGHRA and CDR2 YSYEKL. The CDR3 reads CASSQEKDSRIYEQYF. In nucleotides, the CDR3 is TGCGCCAGCAGCCAAGAAAAGGACAGCCGTATCTACGAGCAGTACTTC.

The rearrangement uses TRBV28 and TRBJ2-1; TRBD2 might be the D (5 bases). The ends were cut back, 4 bases at V and 5 bases at J, with 12 bases in the middle. The CDR3 runs 14 residues. CDR1 MDHEN and CDR2 SYDVKM come from the germline V gene. CDR3 coding DNA: TGTGCCAGCAGTTCCGGGATCCGAGACAATGAGCAGTTCTTC. Encoded protein: CASSSGIRDNEQFF.

The chain carries TRBV5-4 and TRBJ1-1; TRBD1 aligns across 7 bases. Germline assignment: CDR1 SGHNT and CDR2 YYREEE (reference sequence). Trimming at V came to 2 bases and at J to 4 bases, leaving 5 bases not matched to a gene. This CDR3 is 14 amino acids long. CDR3 in DNA: TGTGCCAGCAGCTTCCGGACAGGTAGCACTGAAGCTTTCTTT. Translating gives CASSFRTGSTEAFF.

The sample holds one count of this clone. V and J are TRBV5-6 and TRBJ1-1, with D unresolved. CDR3 length: 14 amino acids. Germline V gives CDR1 SGHDT, CDR2 YYEEEE. The V end was cut by 2 bases, the J end by 1 base, with 9 bases between. The CDR3 coding sequence is TGTGCCAGCAGCTTTCGGGGTGCGAACACTGAAGCTTTCTTT. Residues: CASSFRGANTEAFF.

This chain connects TRBV21-1 to TRBJ2-3; no check of the table's D call, TRBD1, against the DNA was made. TRBV21-1 is described as a pseudogene. CDR3 length: 13 amino acids. CDR3 DNA sequence: TGTGCCAGCAGGGACAGTAGCACAGATACGCAGTATTTT. It is translated as CASRDSSTDTQYF.

The genes are TRBV7-9 and TRBJ1-1; 9 positions match TRBD1. The germline V gene has CDR1 SEHNR and CDR2 FQNEAQ (reference sequence). The J segment lost 6 bases and the V segment lost 3 bases, leaving 14 bases of the junction unmatched. There are 17 residues in the CDR3. CDR3 region: CASSLDSAGTGLAEAFF. CDR3 DNA sequence: TGTGCCAGCAGCTTGGACTCCGCCGGGACAGGGCTGGCTGAAGCTTTCTTT.

CDR3 region: CASSEILGQGSVGQFF. The CDR3 DNA reads as TGTGCCAGCAGCGAAATTCTGGGACAGGGGTCTGTCGGGCAGTTCTTC. The chain couples TRBV11-2 to TRBJ2-1; the match to TRBD1 covers 10 bases. CDR1 and CDR2 (germline): SGHAT, FQNNGV. Trimming at V came to 5 bases and at J to 12 bases, leaving 16 bases not matched to a gene. The CDR3 contains 16 residues.

The chain links TRBV7-3 to TRBJ2-3; 8 bases agree with TRBD1. The germline V gene has CDR1 SGHTA and CDR2 FQGTGA. The CDR3 sequence is 16 residues long. V gave up 4 bases and J gave up 4 bases; unmatched junction bases: 10. The CDR3: CASSSLGQGASDTQYF. As DNA, the CDR3 is TGTGCCAGCAGCTCTCTCGGGCAGGGGGCCTCAGATACGCAGTATTTT.

The chain joins TRBV6-1 to TRBJ2-2; D uncertain. Germline-derived CDR1 and CDR2 are MNHNS and SASEGT. CDR3 length: 15 residues. V lost 3 bases and J lost 5, with 13 bases in between. The CDR3 protein is CASSDTGLLTGELFF. The CDR3 DNA reads TGTGCCAGCAGTGATACTGGGCTATTGACCGGGGAGCTGTTTTTT.

The chain carries TRBV29-1 and TRBJ2-4; D unclear. The CDR3 totals 12 residues. Germline loops: CDR1 SQVTM, CDR2 ANQGSEA. Trimming took off 3 bases at V and 2 bases at J, with 5 bases between the two ends. In nucleotides, the CDR3 is TGCAGCGTTGAGACAACCAAAAACATTCAGTACTTC. This codes for CSVETTKNIQYF. The whole variable domain, filled in from reference TRBV29-1 and TRBJ2-4, reads SAVISQKPSRDICQRGTSLTIQCQVDSQVTMMFWYRQQPGQSLTLIATANQGSEATYESGFVIDKFPISRPNLTFSTLTVSNMSPEDSSIYLCSVETTKNIQYFGAGTRLSVL.

The chain has TRBV20-1 and TRBJ1-1; D remains ambiguous. Germline CDR1 is DFQATT and CDR2 is SNEGSKA (reference sequence). V lost 3 bases and J lost 10, with 12 bases in between. The CDR3 has 11 residues. The CDR3 loop is CSASRGVGAFF. CDR3 DNA sequence: TGCAGTGCTAGTCGGGGAGTTGGAGCTTTCTTT.

V usage is TRBV5-4 and J usage is TRBJ2-2; possibly TRBD1 for D (6 bases). Trimming cost V 3 bases and J 1 base, with 7 bases left between them. The CDR3 has 14 residues. Germline lookup yields CDR1 SGHNT and CDR2 YYREEE (reference sequence). The CDR3 sequence: CASSSQGNTGELFF. CDR3 bases: TGTGCCAGCAGCTCACAGGGGAACACCGGGGAGCTGTTTTTT.

A single count supports this clone. The chain combines TRBV19 with TRBJ2-3, with D tentatively TRBD1 (5 bases). Trimming removed 2 bases at V and 3 bases at J, with 12 bases between. The germline CDR1 and CDR2 sequences are LNHDA and SQIVND (reference sequence). The length of the CDR3 is 15 residues. The chain's CDR3 is CASSIPGPGTDTQYF. CDR3 DNA: TGTGCCAGTAGTATACCAGGGCCCGGGACAGATACGCAGTATTTT.

This chain uses TRBV25-1 with TRBJ1-2; 7 bases are shared with TRBD1. Germline V gene data show CDR1 as MGHDK and CDR2 as SYGVNS. This CDR3 region has 14 residues. V lost 3 bases, J lost 5 bases, and 6 bases stayed unmatched. The CDR3 DNA reads TGTGCCAGCAGTGAGCCCGGGACAGTGTATGGCTACACCTTC. Its translation: CASSEPGTVYGYTF.

This chain connects TRBV19 to TRBJ1-3; D not certain. The V end was cut by 9 bases, the J end by 2 bases, with 8 bases between. Germline values: CDR1 LNHDA, CDR2 SQIVND (reference sequence). The CDR3 contains 12 residues. The CDR3 loop is CASTDTGNTIYF. DNA for the CDR3: TGTGCCAGCACCGACACTGGAAACACCATATATTTT.